One sample yielded the 10 T cell receptor beta chains listed below, sequenced in a study of CD8 T cells in ankylosing spondylitis. MiXCR, applied by TCRdb to the 5' RACE reads, yields one record per CDR3 protein. This table holds 250,000 to 400,000 distinct CDR3 sequences, 11% found once. Sequencing was performed on blood, either unsorted or a sorted T cell fraction (not recorded which). These receptor sequences come from a female donor with ankylosing spondylitis or in good health (not recorded which).

The chain has TRBV20-1 and TRBJ1-1, with TRBD1 as a possible D gene (6 bases). The CDR3 sequence is 13 residues long. V was cut by 3 bases and J by 4 bases, with 12 bases left in between. Germline CDR1 reads DFQATT; CDR2 reads SNEGSKA (reference sequence). The CDR3, as DNA: TGCAGTGCTAGCCACAGGGTTTTCACTGAAGCTTTCTTT. Protein sequence: CSASHRVFTEAFF.

To note about this clonotype: One end of the junction does not line up with germline, which may come from a read error. This chain connects TRBV7-2 to TRBJ2-1; D possibly uses TRBD1 or TRBD2 (6 bases each). CDR1 and CDR2 (germline): SGHTA, FQGNSA. The CDR3 contains 15 residues. The CDR3 is CASTRGGGKYNEQSF. The CDR3 coding sequence is TGTGCCAGCACCAGAGGAGGGGGGAAATACAATGAGCAGTCCTTC.

This clonotype has ten or more counts. V and J are TRBV20-1 and TRBJ1-5; the D is unclear. This CDR3 has 15 residues. Trimming removed 2 bases from V and 4 bases from J, with 15 bases in between. The V gene's germline CDR1 is DFQATT and CDR2 SNEGSKA (reference sequence). In nucleotides, the CDR3 is TGCAGTGCTAGAAAGGACGTTACCCAGAATCAGCCCCAGCATTTT. Its protein is CSARKDVTQNQPQHF.

Comment on this clonotype: The junction differs from germline at one of its ends, possibly a read error. This chain links TRBV28 with TRBJ1-4; unclear D gene. Germline loops: CDR1 MDHEN, CDR2 SYDVKM. The CDR3 covers 13 residues. CDR3 DNA: TGTGCCAGCAGTTCGCCAACGAATGAAAAACTGTTTTTT. Its translation: CASSSPTNEKLFF.

This clonotype has at least ten counts. The rearrangement joins TRBV9 to TRBJ1-4; D not certain. The germline V and J ends were trimmed by 4 bases and 3 bases, with 13 bases remaining between them. Germline V lookup: CDR1 SGDLS, CDR2 YYNGEE. The CDR3 covers 15 residues. This CDR3 reads CASSPEGQANEKLFF. CDR3 coding DNA: TGTGCCAGCAGCCCCGAGGGCCAGGCTAATGAAAAACTGTTTTTT. Supplemented by reference TRBV9 and TRBJ1-4, the full variable domain reads DSGVTQTPKHLITATGQRVTLRCSPRSGDLSVYWYQQSLDQGLQFLIQYYNGEERAKGNILERFSAQQFPDLHSELNLSSLELGDSALYFCASSPEGQANEKLFFGSGTQLSVL.

This clonotype was picked up many times. The chain has TRBV5-8 and TRBJ2-7; D is ambiguous. Deletions cut 2 bases from V and 3 bases from J, with 9 bases between. This CDR3 has 13 amino acids. The germline V gene encodes CDR1 SGHTS and CDR2 YDEGEE. DNA for the CDR3: TGTGCCAGCAGCTTTGGAATGGACTACGAGCAGTACTTC. Encoded protein: CASSFGMDYEQYF.

Of note for this clonotype: The CDR3 ends on some other residue instead of the conserved phenylalanine or tryptophan, so this is likely a read error. This chain uses TRBV11-3 with TRBJ2-1, with D possibly being TRBD1 (6 bases). The length of the CDR3 is 15 residues. CDR1 SGHNT and CDR2 YENEEA come from the germline V gene. Deletions cut 0 bases from V and 5 bases from J, with 11 bases between. The chain's CDR3 is CASSLDWTEHNEQFS. CDR3 in DNA: TGTGCCAGCAGCTTAGACTGGACAGAACACAATGAGCAGTTCTCC.

The V gene is TRBV5-1, the J gene TRBJ2-1, with 9 nucleotides matching TRBD2. CDR3 length equals 16 residues. V lost 4 bases and J lost 5; bases outside the gene matches: 10. From germline, CDR1 is SGHRS and CDR2 YFSETQ. For the CDR3, the DNA is TGCGCCAGCAGCCAAGAGAGGAGCGGGGGGAACAATGAGCAGTTCTTC. It is translated as CASSQERSGGNNEQFF.

A few counts support this clonotype. This chain joins TRBV28 and TRBJ1-4; D not certain. Trimming shortened V by 7 bases and J by 3 bases, and 15 bases separated the two germline ends. The length of the CDR3 is 15 residues. From germline, CDR1 is MDHEN and CDR2 SYDVKM. For the CDR3, the DNA is TGTGCCAGCACTGCCGGGCGAAGCGCTAATGAAAAACTGTTTTTT. The encoded protein is CASTAGRSANEKLFF. Full variable domain (remainder filled in from reference TRBV28 and TRBJ1-4): DVKVTQSSRYLVKRTGEKVFLECVQDMDHENMFWYRQDPGLGLRLIYFSYDVKMKEKGDIPEGYSVSREKKERFSLILESASTNQTSMYLCASTAGRSANEKLFFGSGTQLSVL.

In its sample, this clonotype was seen many times. CDR3: CSATPDRANTGELFF. CDR3 DNA sequence: TGCAGTGCCACACCCGACAGAGCGAACACCGGGGAGCTGTTTTTT. This chain connects TRBV20-1 to TRBJ2-2, with D tentatively TRBD1 (5 bases). This CDR3 is built from 15 residues. The V gene's germline CDR1 is DFQATT and CDR2 SNEGSKA (reference sequence). Trimming removed 6 bases at V and 0 bases at J, with 14 bases between.